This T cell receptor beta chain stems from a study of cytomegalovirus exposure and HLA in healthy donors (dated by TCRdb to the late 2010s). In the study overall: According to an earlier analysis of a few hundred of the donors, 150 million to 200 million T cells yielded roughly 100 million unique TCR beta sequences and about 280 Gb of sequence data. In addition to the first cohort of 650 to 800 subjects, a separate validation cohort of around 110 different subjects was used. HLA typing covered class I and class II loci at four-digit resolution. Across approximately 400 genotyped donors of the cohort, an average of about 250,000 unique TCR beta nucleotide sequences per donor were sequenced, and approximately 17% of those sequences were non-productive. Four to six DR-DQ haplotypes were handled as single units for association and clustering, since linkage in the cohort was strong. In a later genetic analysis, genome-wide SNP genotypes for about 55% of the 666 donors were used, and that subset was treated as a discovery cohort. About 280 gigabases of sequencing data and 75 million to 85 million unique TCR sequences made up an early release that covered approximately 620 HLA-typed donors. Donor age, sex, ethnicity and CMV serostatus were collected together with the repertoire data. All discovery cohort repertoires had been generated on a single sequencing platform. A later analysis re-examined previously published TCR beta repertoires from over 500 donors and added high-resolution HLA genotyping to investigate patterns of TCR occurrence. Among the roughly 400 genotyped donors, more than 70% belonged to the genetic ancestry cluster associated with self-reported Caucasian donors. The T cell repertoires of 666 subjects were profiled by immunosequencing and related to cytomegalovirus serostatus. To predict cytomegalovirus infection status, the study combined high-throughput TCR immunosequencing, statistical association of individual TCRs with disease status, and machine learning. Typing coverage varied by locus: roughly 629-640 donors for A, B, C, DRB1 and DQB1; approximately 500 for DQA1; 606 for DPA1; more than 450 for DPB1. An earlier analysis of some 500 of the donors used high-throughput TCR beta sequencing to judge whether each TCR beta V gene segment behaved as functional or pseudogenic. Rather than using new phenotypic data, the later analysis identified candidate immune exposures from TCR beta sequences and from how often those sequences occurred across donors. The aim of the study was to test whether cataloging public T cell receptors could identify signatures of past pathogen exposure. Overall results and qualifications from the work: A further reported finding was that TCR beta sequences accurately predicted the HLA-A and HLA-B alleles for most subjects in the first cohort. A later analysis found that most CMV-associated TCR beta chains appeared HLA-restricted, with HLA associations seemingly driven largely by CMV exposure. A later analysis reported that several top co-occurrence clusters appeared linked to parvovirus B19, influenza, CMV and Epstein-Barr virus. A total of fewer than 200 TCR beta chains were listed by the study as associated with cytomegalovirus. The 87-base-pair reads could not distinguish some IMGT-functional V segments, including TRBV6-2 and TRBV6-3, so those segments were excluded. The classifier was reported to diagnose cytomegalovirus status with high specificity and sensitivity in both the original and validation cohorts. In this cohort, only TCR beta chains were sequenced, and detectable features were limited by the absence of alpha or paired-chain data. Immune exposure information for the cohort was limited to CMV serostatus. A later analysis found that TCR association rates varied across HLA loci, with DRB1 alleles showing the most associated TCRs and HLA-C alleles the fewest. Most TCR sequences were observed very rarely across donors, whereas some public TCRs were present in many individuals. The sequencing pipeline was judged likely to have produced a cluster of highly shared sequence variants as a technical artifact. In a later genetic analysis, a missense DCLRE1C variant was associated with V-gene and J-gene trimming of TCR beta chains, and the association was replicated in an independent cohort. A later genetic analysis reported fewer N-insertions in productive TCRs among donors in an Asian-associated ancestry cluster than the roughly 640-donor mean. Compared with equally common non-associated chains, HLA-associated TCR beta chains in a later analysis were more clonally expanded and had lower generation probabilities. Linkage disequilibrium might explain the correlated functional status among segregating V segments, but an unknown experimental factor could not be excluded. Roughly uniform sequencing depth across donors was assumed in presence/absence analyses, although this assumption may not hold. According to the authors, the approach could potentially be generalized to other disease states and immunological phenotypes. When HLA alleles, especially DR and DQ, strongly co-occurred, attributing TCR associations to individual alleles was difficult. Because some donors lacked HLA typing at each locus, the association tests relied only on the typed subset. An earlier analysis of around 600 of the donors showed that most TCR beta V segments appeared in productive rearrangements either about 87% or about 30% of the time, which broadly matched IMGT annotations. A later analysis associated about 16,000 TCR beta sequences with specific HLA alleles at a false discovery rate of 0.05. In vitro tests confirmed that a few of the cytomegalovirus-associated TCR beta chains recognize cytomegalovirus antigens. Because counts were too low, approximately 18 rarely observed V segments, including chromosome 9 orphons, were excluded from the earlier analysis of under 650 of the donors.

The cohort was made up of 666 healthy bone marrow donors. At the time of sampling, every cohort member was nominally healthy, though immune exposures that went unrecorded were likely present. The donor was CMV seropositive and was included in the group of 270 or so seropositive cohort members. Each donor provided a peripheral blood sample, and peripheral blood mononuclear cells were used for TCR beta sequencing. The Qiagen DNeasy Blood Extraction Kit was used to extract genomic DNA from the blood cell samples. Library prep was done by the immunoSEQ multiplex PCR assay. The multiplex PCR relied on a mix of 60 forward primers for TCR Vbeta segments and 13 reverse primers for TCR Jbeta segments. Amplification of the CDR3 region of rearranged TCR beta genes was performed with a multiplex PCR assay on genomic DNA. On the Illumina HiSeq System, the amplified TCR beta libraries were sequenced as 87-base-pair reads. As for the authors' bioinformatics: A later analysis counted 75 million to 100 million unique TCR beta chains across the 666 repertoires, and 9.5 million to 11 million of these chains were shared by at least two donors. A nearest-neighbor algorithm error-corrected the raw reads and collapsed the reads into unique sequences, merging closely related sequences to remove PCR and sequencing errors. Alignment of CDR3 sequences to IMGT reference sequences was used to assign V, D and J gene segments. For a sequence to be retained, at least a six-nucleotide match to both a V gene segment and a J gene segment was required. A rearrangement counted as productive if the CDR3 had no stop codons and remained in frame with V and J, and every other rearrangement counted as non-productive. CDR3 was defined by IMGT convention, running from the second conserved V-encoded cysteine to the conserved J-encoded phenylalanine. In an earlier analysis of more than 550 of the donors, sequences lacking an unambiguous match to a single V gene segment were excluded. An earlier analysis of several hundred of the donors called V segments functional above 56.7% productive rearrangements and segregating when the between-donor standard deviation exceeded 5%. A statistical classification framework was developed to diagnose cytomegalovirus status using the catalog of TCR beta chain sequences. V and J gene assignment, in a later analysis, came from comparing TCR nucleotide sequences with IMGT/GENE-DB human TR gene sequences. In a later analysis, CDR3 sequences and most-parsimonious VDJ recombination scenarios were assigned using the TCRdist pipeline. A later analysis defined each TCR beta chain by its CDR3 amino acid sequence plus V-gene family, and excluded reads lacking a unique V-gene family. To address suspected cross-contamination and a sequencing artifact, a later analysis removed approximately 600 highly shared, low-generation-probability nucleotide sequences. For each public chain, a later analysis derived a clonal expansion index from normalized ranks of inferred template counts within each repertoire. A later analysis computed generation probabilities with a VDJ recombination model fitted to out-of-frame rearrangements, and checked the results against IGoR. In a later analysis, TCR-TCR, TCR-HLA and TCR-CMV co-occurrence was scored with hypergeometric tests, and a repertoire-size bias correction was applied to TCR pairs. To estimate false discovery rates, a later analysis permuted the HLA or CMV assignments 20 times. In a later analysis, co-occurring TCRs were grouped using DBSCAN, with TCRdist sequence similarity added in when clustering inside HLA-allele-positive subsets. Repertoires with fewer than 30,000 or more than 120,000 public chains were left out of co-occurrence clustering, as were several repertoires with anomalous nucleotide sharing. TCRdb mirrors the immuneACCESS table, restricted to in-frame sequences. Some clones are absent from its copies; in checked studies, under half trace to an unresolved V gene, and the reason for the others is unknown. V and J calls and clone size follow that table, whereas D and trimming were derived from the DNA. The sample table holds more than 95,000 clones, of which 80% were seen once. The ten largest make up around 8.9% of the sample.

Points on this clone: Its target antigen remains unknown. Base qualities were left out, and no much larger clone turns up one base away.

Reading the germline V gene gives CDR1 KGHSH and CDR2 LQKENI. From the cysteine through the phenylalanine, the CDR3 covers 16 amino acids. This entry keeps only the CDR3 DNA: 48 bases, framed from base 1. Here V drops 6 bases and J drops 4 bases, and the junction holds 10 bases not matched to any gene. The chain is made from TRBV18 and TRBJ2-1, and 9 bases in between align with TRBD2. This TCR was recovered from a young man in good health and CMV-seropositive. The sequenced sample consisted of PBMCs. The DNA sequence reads TGTGCCAGCTCCGATGGCGCGGGGGGGCTATACAATGAGCAGTTCTTC. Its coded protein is CASSDGAGGLYNEQFF. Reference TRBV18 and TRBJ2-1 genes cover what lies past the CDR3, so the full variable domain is NAGVMQNPRHLVRRRGQEARLRCSPMKGHSHVYWYRQLPEEGLKFMVYLQKENIIDESGMPKERFSAEFPKEGPSILRIQQVVRGDSAAYFCASSDGAGGLYNEQFFGPGTRLTVL.